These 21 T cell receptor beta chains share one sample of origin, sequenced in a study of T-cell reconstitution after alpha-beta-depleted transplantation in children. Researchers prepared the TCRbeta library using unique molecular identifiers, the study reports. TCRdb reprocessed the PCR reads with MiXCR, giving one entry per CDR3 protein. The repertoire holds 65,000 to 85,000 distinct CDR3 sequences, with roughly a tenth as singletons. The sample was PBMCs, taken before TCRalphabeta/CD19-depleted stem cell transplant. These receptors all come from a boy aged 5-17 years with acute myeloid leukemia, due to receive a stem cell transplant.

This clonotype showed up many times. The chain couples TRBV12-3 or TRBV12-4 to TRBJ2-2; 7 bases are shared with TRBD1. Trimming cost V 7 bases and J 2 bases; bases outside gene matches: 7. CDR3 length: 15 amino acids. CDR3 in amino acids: CASTLRQGNTGELFF. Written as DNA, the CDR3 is TGTGCCAGCACCCTGCGACAGGGAAACACCGGGGAGCTGTTTTTT.

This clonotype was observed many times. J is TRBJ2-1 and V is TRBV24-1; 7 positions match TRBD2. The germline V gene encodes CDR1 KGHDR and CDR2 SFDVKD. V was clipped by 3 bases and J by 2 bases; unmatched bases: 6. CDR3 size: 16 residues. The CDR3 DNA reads TGTGCCACCAGTGATAGGGGAGGGAACCCCTACAATGAGCAGTTCTTC. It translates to CATSDRGGNPYNEQFF.

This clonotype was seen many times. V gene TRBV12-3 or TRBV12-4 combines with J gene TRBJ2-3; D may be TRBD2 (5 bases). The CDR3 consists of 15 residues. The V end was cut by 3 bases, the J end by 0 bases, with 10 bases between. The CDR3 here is CASSFGRTSTDTQYF. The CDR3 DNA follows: TGTGCCAGCAGTTTCGGAAGGACTAGCACAGATACGCAGTATTTT.

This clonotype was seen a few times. CDR3 region: CSVRGQVYGYTF. The DNA for the CDR3 is TGCAGCGTTCGAGGACAGGTCTATGGCTACACCTTC. V is TRBV29-1 and J is TRBJ1-2, with 7 bases fitting TRBD1. Trimming took 5 bases from V and 4 from J; bases not matched to a gene: 4. The germline gives CDR1 SQVTM, CDR2 ANQGSEA. This CDR3 comprises 12 residues. The full variable domain, in which reference TRBV29-1 and TRBJ1-2 provide the parts outside the CDR3, is SAVISQKPSRDICQRGTSLTIQCQVDSQVTMMFWYRQQPGQSLTLIATANQGSEATYESGFVIDKFPISRPNLTFSTLTVSNMSPEDSSIYLCSVRGQVYGYTFGSGTRLTVV.

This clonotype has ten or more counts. CDR3 region: CASSSRQDSYGYTF. The CDR3 nucleotides read TGTGCCAGCAGTTCGCGACAGGATTCCTATGGCTACACCTTC. The rearrangement links TRBV27 to TRBJ1-2; tentatively, D is TRBD1 (6 bases). The CDR3 extends over 14 amino acids. Germline CDR1 MNHEY, CDR2 SMNVEV (reference sequence). V was trimmed by 4 bases and J by 4 bases, leaving 13 bases between them.

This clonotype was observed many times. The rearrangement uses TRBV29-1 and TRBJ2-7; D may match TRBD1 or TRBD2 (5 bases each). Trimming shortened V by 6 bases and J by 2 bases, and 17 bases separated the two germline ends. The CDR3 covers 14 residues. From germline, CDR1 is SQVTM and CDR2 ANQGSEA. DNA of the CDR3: TGCAGCGTCCTGGGGGAGATAACGCCCTACGAGCAGTACTTC. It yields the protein CSVLGEITPYEQYF.

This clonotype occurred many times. CDR3 loop: CSADGLGVAGGPWDTQYF. The CDR3 DNA sequence: TGCAGTGCCGATGGGCTTGGAGTAGCGGGAGGGCCGTGGGATACGCAGTATTTT. The chain carries TRBV20-1 and TRBJ2-3; 11 bases match TRBD2. The V and J ends lost 6 bases and 6 bases, in that order; junction bases with no gene match: 20. This CDR3 has 18 amino acids. CDR1 is DFQATT, CDR2 SNEGSKA, per germline (reference sequence).

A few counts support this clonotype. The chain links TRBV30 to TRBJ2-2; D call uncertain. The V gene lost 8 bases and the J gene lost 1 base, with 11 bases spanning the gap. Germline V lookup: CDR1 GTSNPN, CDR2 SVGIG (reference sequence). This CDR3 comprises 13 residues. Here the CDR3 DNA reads TGTGCCGGGTCCACAGAGAACACCGGGGAGCTGTTTTTT. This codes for CAGSTENTGELFF.

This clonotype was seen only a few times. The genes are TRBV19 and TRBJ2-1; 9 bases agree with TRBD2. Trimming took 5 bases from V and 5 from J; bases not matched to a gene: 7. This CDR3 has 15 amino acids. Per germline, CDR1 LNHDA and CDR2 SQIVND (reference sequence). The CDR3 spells CASSFPGLANNEQFF. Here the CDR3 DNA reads TGTGCCAGTAGTTTCCCTGGACTAGCGAACAATGAGCAGTTCTTC.

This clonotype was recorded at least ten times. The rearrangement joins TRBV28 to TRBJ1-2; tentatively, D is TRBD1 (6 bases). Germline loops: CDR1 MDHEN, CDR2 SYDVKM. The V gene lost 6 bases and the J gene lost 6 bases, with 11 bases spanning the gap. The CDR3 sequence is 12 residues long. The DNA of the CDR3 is TGTGCCAGCAGGACAGGAGCTCATGGCTACACCTTC. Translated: CASRTGAHGYTF.

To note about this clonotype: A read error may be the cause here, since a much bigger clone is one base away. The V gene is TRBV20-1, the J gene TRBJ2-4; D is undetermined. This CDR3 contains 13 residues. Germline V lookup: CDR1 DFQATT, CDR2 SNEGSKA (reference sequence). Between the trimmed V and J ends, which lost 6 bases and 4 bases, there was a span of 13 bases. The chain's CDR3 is CSAPEDGKNIQYF. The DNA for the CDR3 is TGCAGTGCCCCAGAGGACGGGAAAAACATTCAGTACTTC.

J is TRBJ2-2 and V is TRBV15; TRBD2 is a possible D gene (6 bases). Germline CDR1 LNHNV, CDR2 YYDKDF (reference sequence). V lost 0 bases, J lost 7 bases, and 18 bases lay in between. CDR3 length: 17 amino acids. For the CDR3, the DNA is TGTGCCACCAGCAGAGATCCGGGGGTTAGGGTTGGCGGGGAGCTGTTTTTT. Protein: CATSRDPGVRVGGELFF.

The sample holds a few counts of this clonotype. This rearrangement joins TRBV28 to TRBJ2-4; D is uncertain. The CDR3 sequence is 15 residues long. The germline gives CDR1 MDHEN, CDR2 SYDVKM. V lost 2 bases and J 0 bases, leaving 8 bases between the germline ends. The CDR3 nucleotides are TGTGCCAGCAGTTTAACGAGACTAGCCAAAAACATTCAGTACTTC. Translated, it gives CASSLTRLAKNIQYF.

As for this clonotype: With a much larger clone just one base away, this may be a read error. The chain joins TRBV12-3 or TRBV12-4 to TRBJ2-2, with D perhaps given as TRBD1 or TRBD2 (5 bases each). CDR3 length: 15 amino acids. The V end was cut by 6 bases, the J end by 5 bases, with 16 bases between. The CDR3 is CASRSSGTLTGELFF. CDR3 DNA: TGTGCCAGCAGGTCATCCGGGACCCTAACCGGGGAGCTGTTTTTT.

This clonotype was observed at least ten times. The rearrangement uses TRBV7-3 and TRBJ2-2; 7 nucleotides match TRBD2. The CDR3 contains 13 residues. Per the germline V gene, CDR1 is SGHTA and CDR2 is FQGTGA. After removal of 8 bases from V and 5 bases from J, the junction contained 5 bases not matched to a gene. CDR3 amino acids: CASGGGRTGELFF. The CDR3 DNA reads TGTGCCAGCGGGGGAGGGCGAACCGGGGAGCTGTTTTTT.

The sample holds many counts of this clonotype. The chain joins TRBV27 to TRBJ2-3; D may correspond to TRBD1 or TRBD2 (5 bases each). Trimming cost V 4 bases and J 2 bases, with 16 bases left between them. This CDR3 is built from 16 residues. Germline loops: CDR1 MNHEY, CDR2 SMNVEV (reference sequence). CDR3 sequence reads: CASSYSGAGFTDTQYF. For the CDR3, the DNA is TGTGCCAGCAGTTACTCCGGGGCAGGTTTCACAGATACGCAGTATTTT.

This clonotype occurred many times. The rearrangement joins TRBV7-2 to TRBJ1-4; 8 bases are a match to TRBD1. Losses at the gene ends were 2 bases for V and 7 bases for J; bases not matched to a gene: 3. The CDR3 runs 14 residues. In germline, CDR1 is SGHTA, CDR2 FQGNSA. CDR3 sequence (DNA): TGTGCCAGCAGCTTAAGGACAGGGCGTGAAAAACTGTTTTTT. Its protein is CASSLRTGREKLFF.

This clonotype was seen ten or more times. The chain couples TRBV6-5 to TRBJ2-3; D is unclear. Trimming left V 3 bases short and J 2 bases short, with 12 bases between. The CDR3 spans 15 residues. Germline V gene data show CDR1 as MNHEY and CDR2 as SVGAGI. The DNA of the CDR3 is TGTGCCAGCAGTTATAACGGGCTACCCACAGATACGCAGTATTTT. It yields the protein CASSYNGLPTDTQYF.

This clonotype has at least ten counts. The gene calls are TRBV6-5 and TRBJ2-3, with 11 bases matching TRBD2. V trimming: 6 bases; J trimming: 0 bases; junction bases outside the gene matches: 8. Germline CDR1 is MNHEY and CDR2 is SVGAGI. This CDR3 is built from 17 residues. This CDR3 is CASSPGRTSGSTDTQYF. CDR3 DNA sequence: TGTGCCAGCAGCCCCGGGCGGACTAGCGGGAGCACAGATACGCAGTATTTT.

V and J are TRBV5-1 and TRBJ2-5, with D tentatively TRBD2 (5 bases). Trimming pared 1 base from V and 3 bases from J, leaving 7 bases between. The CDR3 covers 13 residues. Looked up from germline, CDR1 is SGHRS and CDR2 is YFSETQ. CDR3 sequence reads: CASSLYGEETQYF. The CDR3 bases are TGCGCCAGCAGCTTGTACGGGGAAGAGACCCAGTACTTC. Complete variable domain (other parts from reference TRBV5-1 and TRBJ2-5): KAGVTQTPRYLIKTRGQQVTLSCSPISGHRSVSWYQQTPGQGLQFLFEYFSETQRNKGNFPGRFSGRQFSNSRSEMNVSTLELGDSALYLCASSLYGEETQYFGPGTRLLVL.

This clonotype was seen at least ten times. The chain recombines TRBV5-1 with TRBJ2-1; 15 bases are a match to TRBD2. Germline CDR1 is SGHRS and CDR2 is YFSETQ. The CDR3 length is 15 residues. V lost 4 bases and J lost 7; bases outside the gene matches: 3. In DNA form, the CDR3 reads TGCGCCAGCAGCGGCGGACTAGCGGGGGGGAATGAGCAGTTCTTC. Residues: CASSGGLAGGNEQFF.